This T cell receptor beta chain was obtained from a study of identical twins. In TCRdb, the 5' RACE reads were re-called with MiXCR into one record per CDR3 protein. The sample lists fewer than 900,000 distinct CDR3 sequences, roughly 20% occurring once. Between the trimmed V and J ends, which lost 1 base and 9 bases, there was a span of 12 bases. CDR3 length: 13 amino acids. A further study also used this sample, focusing on T cells expressing NK-cell markers. That study adds: The study found dominant NKG2C+ clonotypes at roughly 1.0-7.0% of CD8+ T cells in roughly six donors.

The rearrangement joins TRBV12-3 or TRBV12-4 to TRBJ2-5; D is ambiguous. This receptor was obtained from a woman in her late teens or twenties in good health. The sequencing sample was made of PBMCs. The CDR3 sequence: CASSLVPWTPQYF. The CDR3 nucleotides read TGTGCCAGCAGTTTAGTCCCTTGGACCCCCCAGTACTTC.